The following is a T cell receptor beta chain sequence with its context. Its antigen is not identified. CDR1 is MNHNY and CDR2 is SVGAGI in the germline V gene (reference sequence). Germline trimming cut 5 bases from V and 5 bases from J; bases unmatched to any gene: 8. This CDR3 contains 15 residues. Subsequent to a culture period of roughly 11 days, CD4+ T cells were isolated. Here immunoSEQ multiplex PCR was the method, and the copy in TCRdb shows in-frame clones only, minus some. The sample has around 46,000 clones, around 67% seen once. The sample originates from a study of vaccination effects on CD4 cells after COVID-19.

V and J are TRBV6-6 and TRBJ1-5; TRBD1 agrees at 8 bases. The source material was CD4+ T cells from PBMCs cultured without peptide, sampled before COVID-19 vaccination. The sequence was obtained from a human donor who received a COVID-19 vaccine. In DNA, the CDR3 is TGTGCCAGCAGTCAGGGGGCGGGACATGATCAGCCCCAGCATTTT. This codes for CASSQGAGHDQPQHF.